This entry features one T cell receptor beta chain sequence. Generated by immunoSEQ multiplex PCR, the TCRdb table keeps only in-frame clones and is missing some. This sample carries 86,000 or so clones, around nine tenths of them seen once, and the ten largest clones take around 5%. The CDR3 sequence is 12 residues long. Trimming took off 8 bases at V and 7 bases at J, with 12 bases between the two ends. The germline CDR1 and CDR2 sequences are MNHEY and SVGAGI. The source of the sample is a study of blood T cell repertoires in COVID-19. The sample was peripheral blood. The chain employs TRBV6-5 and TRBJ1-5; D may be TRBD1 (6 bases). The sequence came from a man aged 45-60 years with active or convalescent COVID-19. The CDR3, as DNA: TGTGCCAGCCGGGGGGCGGGGCAGCCCCAGCATTTT. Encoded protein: CASRGAGQPQHF.